This T cell receptor (beta chain) emerged from a study of cytomegalovirus exposure and HLA in healthy donors. General study findings and limits: The authors considered a cluster of highly shared sequence variants likely to be a sequencing artifact. Later analysis indicated greater clonal expansion among HLA-associated TCR beta chains than among equally common other chains.

V gave up 1 base and J gave up 5 bases, with 11 bases separating them. The CDR3 is made up of 14 amino acids. Germline assignment: CDR1 SGHVS and CDR2 FQNEAQ. Use of 60 Vbeta and 13 Jbeta primers characterized the PCR. Sequencing was performed with immunoSEQ multiplex PCR; in TCRdb, only in-frame clones are kept and a portion is missing. The sample carries some 130,000 clones, around four fifths recorded once. Notes on this clone: The antigen remains unidentified.

The chain combines TRBV7-8 with TRBJ2-5; D is ambiguous. Material: PBMCs. The receptor was isolated from a male donor in good health and CMV-seronegative. DNA for the CDR3: TGTGCCAGCAGCTTAGGACTTCGAGACGAGACCCAGTACTTC. The encoded protein is CASSLGLRDETQYF.